This entry concerns a single T cell receptor beta chain. The data were obtained in a study of blood T cell repertoires in COVID-19. For the study at large: Acute and convalescent COVID-19 samples came from the United States, Italy and Spain. Sample material is recorded as cDNA or gDNA derived from T cells, B-cell-depleted T cells, or PBMCs.

The V segment lost 5 bases and the J segment 4 bases; nucleotides outside the gene matches: 5. CDR1 and CDR2 from the germline V gene are SEHNR and FQNEAQ (reference sequence). This CDR3 region has 14 residues. Original processing notes: Reference gene primer amplification yielded estimated nucleated cell counts. The data were produced by immunoSEQ multiplex PCR, yet TCRdb's version contains in-frame clones alone and is incomplete. The V and J calls and clone size come from that table; D and trimming were worked out from the DNA. The table includes about 69,000 clones, 90% detected once. This clonotype was sampled from a woman aged 18 to 35 with acute or convalescent COVID-19. V usage is TRBV7-9 and J usage is TRBJ1-3; 7 bases line up with TRBD1. Material for sequencing was peripheral blood. CDR3 in DNA: TGTGCCAGCAGCGGTAGACAGGGAGGAAACACCATATATTTT. It is translated as CASSGRQGGNTIYF. Full variable domain (remainder filled in from reference TRBV7-9 and TRBJ1-3): DTGVSQNPRHKITKRGQNVTFRCDPISEHNRLYWYRQTLGQGPEFLTYFQNEAQLEKSRLLSDRFSAERPKGSFSTLEIQRTEQGDSAMYLCASSGRQGGNTIYFGEGSWLTVV.